Shown below are 18 T cell receptor beta chains from a single sample sequenced in a study of OX40 agonist ivuxolimab in advanced cancers. TCRdb's table, derived via immunoSEQ multiplex PCR, lists solely in-frame clones and lacks some. Among about 64,000 clones, roughly 80% were seen once, and the ten largest hold approximately 5.2%. This sample comprised CD4+ or CD8+ T cells sorted from blood, obtained in a trial of the OX40 agonist ivuxolimab. These receptors all stem from an adult with an advanced solid tumor such as melanoma, head and neck, liver or kidney cancer.

This chain joins TRBV7-2 and TRBJ2-7; 8 bases agree with TRBD2. The length of the CDR3 is 15 residues. Looked up from germline, CDR1 is SGHTA and CDR2 is FQGNSA. V shed 1 base, J shed 4 bases, and the junction held 6 bases outside the gene matches. CDR3 region: CASSLDGSGIYEQYF. DNA for the CDR3: TGTGCCAGCAGCTTAGATGGTAGCGGGATTTACGAGCAGTACTTC.

The chain has TRBV19 and TRBJ1-2; D might be TRBD1 (5 bases). V was pared by 6 bases and J by 4 bases, with 12 bases between. CDR1 LNHDA and CDR2 SQIVND come from the germline V gene (reference sequence). The CDR3 has 13 amino acids. The CDR3 DNA reads as TGTGCCAGTAGATCGCCAGGGACCTATGGCTACACCTTC. Its translation: CASRSPGTYGYTF.

V and J are TRBV7-8 and TRBJ2-5; D may be TRBD1 or TRBD2 (5 bases each). Germline CDR1 SGHVS, CDR2 FQNEAQ. Trimming cost V 5 bases and J 5 bases, with 15 bases left between them. The CDR3 runs 14 residues. The CDR3 nucleotides read TGTGCCAGCAGCACACGGGGCCCGCAGGAGACCCAGTACTTC. Translation: CASSTRGPQETQYF.

CDR3 in DNA: TGCGCCAGCAGCCAAGAGAGCTTGGACACTGAAGCTTTCTTT. It translates to CASSQESLDTEAFF. The rearrangement joins TRBV4-3 to TRBJ1-1, with no clear D. In germline, CDR1 is LGHNA, CDR2 YSLEER. With 0 bases removed from V and 3 bases from J, the gap between germline ends came to 8 bases. The CDR3 spans 14 residues.

The chain has TRBV5-6 and TRBJ2-1, with D possibly being TRBD1 (5 bases). CDR1 and CDR2 from the germline V gene are SGHDT and YYEEEE. The CDR3 extends over 15 amino acids. V was clipped by 0 bases and J by 2 bases, with 9 bases between them. In DNA, the CDR3 is TGTGCCAGCAGCTTGGGTCCAGGGCCCTACAATGAGCAGTTCTTC. Protein: CASSLGPGPYNEQFF.

This clone has more than one count but fewer than ten. The chain joins TRBV9 to TRBJ2-7; 7 nucleotides match TRBD1. The germline gives CDR1 SGDLS, CDR2 YYNGEE. CDR3 length: 14 residues. With 3 bases clipped from V and 2 bases from J, the junction kept 5 bases outside the gene matches. The CDR3: CASSAGQETYEQYF. CDR3 bases: TGTGCCAGCAGCGCAGGACAGGAGACCTACGAGCAGTACTTC.

The gene calls are TRBV6-1 and TRBJ1-1, with D perhaps matching TRBD1 (6 bases). This CDR3 has 13 residues. V was trimmed by 7 bases and J by 6 bases, leaving 15 bases between them. CDR1 and CDR2 (germline): MNHNS, SASEGT. CDR3: CASTLDSRPEAFF. CDR3 bases: TGTGCCAGCACCCTGGACAGCCGACCTGAAGCTTTCTTT.

The table lists this clone with a count of one. The chain has TRBV6-5 and TRBJ2-1; TRBD2 matches 8 bases. The CDR3 is 16 amino acids. CDR1 is MNHEY and CDR2 is SVGAGI in the germline V gene. V was clipped by 0 bases and J by 8 bases; unmatched bases: 9. CDR3 residues: CASSYSISGGPDEQFF. The DNA for the CDR3 is TGTGCCAGCAGTTACTCGATTTCGGGGGGGCCGGATGAGCAGTTCTTC.

This clone was seen many times. The rearrangement uses TRBV4-2 and TRBJ1-5; 8 bases agree with TRBD1. The CDR3 extends over 19 amino acids. V lost 1 base, J lost 2 bases, and 13 bases stayed unmatched. Germline-derived CDR1 and CDR2 are LGHNA and YNFKEQ. CDR3 protein: CASSQGPLAPGQGNQPQHF. The CDR3 region has the DNA TGTGCCAGCAGCCAAGGTCCCCTTGCTCCGGGACAGGGCAATCAGCCCCAGCATTTT.

This clone was recorded many times. The V call is TRBV5-1, the J call TRBJ1-6; D is undetermined. The CDR3 runs 13 residues. Trimming cost V 2 bases and J 8 bases, with 8 bases left between them. CDR1 is SGHRS and CDR2 is YFSETQ in the germline V gene. CDR3 bases: TGCGCCAGCAGCTTTATTGTGGATTCACCCCTCCACTTT. Amino acids: CASSFIVDSPLHF.

The chain employs TRBV5-1 and TRBJ2-7, with D possibly matching TRBD2 (6 bases). Germline CDR1 SGHRS, CDR2 YFSETQ. CDR3 size: 16 residues. V was cut by 0 bases and J by 2 bases, with 15 bases left in between. CDR3 DNA: TGCGCCAGCAGCTTGGAGGCCGGGACTGCCACCTACGAGCAGTACTTC. Its translation is CASSLEAGTATYEQYF.

This clone came up once. The chain joins TRBV6-6 to TRBJ1-3, with D possibly matching TRBD1 (6 bases). The germline V gene has CDR1 MNHNY and CDR2 SVGAGI (reference sequence). This CDR3 comprises 15 residues. V lost 5 bases to trimming and J lost 0 bases, with 11 bases between them. The CDR3 spells CASSPPDSSGNTIYF. DNA for the CDR3: TGTGCCAGCAGTCCCCCGGACAGCTCTGGAAACACCATATATTTT.

V and J are TRBV5-1 and TRBJ2-5; tentatively, D is TRBD1 (6 bases). V lost 4 bases and J lost 3, with 13 bases in between. Germline CDR1 reads SGHRS; CDR2 reads YFSETQ. The CDR3 is 14 amino acids. The CDR3 reads CASSKGQTEETQYF. The CDR3, as DNA: TGCGCCAGCAGCAAGGGACAAACGGAAGAGACCCAGTACTTC.

The gene calls are TRBV5-1 and TRBJ2-2; D unclear. Germline lookup yields CDR1 SGHRS and CDR2 YFSETQ. This CDR3 has 14 residues. The germline V and J ends were trimmed by 0 bases and 8 bases, with 11 bases remaining between them. The CDR3 coding sequence is TGCGCCAGCAGCTTGGCCACATCTAGGGGGGAGCTGTTTTTT. This sequence encodes CASSLATSRGELFF.

This chain uses TRBV30 with TRBJ2-5, with D possibly being TRBD1 (5 bases). The germline V gene encodes CDR1 GTSNPN and CDR2 SVGIG (reference sequence). The CDR3 extends over 17 amino acids. Trimming pared 0 bases from V and 5 bases from J, leaving 22 bases between. The CDR3 DNA reads as TGTGCCTGGAGTGTTGAGTCAGGGCTAACCTCAATGGAGACCCAGTACTTC. This gives the protein CAWSVESGLTSMETQYF.

This chain joins TRBV15 and TRBJ2-1; D is uncertain. The CDR3 totals 16 residues. Germline V gene data show CDR1 as LNHNV and CDR2 as YYDKDF (reference sequence). V shed 0 bases and J shed 4 bases, with 13 bases lying between them. This CDR3 reads CATSREEAKSYNEQFF. CDR3 in DNA: TGTGCCACCAGCAGAGAAGAAGCTAAGAGTTACAATGAGCAGTTCTTC.

J is TRBJ2-7 and V is TRBV7-6; TRBD1 agrees at 8 bases. The CDR3 covers 15 residues. Per germline, CDR1 SGHVS and CDR2 FNYEAQ. The V gene end was trimmed by 4 bases and the J gene end by 0 bases; junction bases not matched to a gene: 5. The CDR3 protein is CASSSGTGHSYEQYF. The CDR3 DNA sequence: TGTGCCAGCAGCTCCGGGACAGGCCACTCCTACGAGCAGTACTTC.

The chain employs TRBV19 and TRBJ1-1; the D is unclear. CDR1 and CDR2 from the germline V gene are LNHDA and SQIVND (reference sequence). Trimming removed 7 bases from V and 0 bases from J, with 12 bases in between. The CDR3 is 14 amino acids. CDR3 bases: TGTGCCAGTAACACACTTAACATGAACACTGAAGCTTTCTTT. It codes for CASNTLNMNTEAFF.